A single count supports the clone carrying this TCR beta chain. Its antigen is not known. This entry comes from a study of T-cell reconstitution after alpha-beta-depleted transplantation in children. During its preparation, the TCRbeta library received unique molecular identifiers. One entry per CDR3 protein results from TCRdb running MiXCR on the PCR reads. The sample carries about 440,000 distinct CDR3 sequences, over 40% recorded once. Findings of the study overall: By one year post-transplant, T-cell counts and diversity largely arose from T cells that were newly produced. At around two months after transplant, the alpha-beta T cells were reportedly derived from several hundred expanded clones that came from non-depleted graft cells.

This sequence was found in a girl aged 2 to 9 with aplastic anemia, due to receive a stem cell transplant. The sequencing used PBMCs, collected before TCRalphabeta/CD19-depleted stem cell transplant.

The DNA for the CDR3 is TGCGCCAGCAGCTTGCCACCGAACAAGCCGAACACTGAAGCTTTCTTT. It is translated as CASSLPPNKPNTEAFF. The chain recombines TRBV5-1 with TRBJ1-1; the D is unclear. The CDR3 sequence is 16 residues long. The germline gives CDR1 SGHRS, CDR2 YFSETQ. V dropped 1 base and J dropped 1 base, with 14 bases sitting between them.